This T cell receptor (beta chain) was identified during a study of shared clonotypes between healthy human individuals. The table came from immunoSEQ multiplex PCR; TCRdb's copy has only in-frame clones and leaves some out. The table has about 2.2 million clones, 85% to 95% seen once; the top ten hold about 1.5%. Deletions cut 3 bases from V and 4 bases from J, with 13 bases between. CDR3 length: 15 amino acids. Germline V gene data show CDR1 as MGHRA and CDR2 as YSYEKL. CD45RO-negative, CCR7-selected cells formed the naive CD8 fraction, which excluded terminally differentiated effector memory CD45RA+ cells.

This receptor was identified in a man between 18 and 35 years old in good health. Some clones in this sample may be carry-over from other donors' samples. Sequencing used naive CD8+ T cells from PBMCs. The rearrangement uses TRBV4-1 and TRBJ2-1; the D gene is possibly TRBD2 (6 bases). CDR3 coding DNA: TGCGCCAGCAGCCAGGACGGGGGACCGTACAATGAGCAGTTCTTC. Protein sequence: CASSQDGGPYNEQFF.